This T cell receptor beta chain derives from a study of shared clonotypes between healthy human individuals. Study at large: There were three CD4 naive, three CD4 memory, two CD8 naive and one CD8 memory plates per donor.

This clone was seen a handful of times. Its antigen remains unidentified. CD45RO-negative, CCR7-selected cells formed the naive CD8 fraction, which excluded terminally differentiated effector memory CD45RA+ cells. All donors qualified as healthy HIV-negative adults and had experienced no recent acute infections or vaccinations. Study-level results: Estimated richness was generally greater in naive than memory subsets. It was the non-shared clonotypes that had lower generation probabilities than clonotypes shared by all four donors.

The table came from immunoSEQ multiplex PCR; TCRdb's copy has only in-frame clones and leaves some out. The profile covers about 580,000 clones, with roughly 98% appearing a single time and 0.3% taken by the ten largest. Trimming cost V 1 base and J 5 bases, with 10 bases left between them. This CDR3 spans 14 amino acids. The germline V gene encodes CDR1 SGHAT and CDR2 FQNNGV. Sequencing input: naive CD8+ T cells sorted from blood. This TCR was sampled from a man aged 25-40 years in good health. V gene TRBV11-2 combines with J gene TRBJ2-3; D call uncertain. CDR3 in amino acids: CASSLGLDGDTQYF. The CDR3 DNA is TGTGCCAGCAGCTTAGGGCTAGACGGAGATACGCAGTATTTT.